The 10 T cell receptor beta chains presented below share a single source sample, sequenced in a study of cytomegalovirus exposure and HLA in healthy donors. Clones were read by immunoSEQ multiplex PCR, and TCRdb kept only the in-frame ones, dropping some. Among 150,000 or so clones listed, about 86% were seen once. What was sequenced was PBMCs. Receptors were obtained from a human donor in good health.

The genes are TRBV9 and TRBJ1-1; 8 bases match TRBD1. With V trimmed by 4 bases and J by 4 bases, 15 bases remained unmatched. Germline V lookup: CDR1 SGDLS, CDR2 YYNGEE. The CDR3 loop spans 17 amino acids. CDR3 protein: CASSPQGARGLITEAFF. CDR3 sequence (DNA): TGTGCCAGCAGCCCCCAGGGGGCCAGGGGGCTGATCACTGAAGCTTTCTTT.

The chain carries TRBV28 and TRBJ2-2; the D gene is possibly TRBD2 (5 bases). Trimming cost V 4 bases and J 2 bases, with 11 bases left between them. Germline V gene sequence: CDR1 MDHEN, CDR2 SYDVKM. The length of the CDR3 is 15 residues. CDR3 sequence reads: CASSSSGLNTGELFF. The CDR3 DNA follows: TGTGCCAGCAGTTCGAGCGGACTCAACACCGGGGAGCTGTTTTTT.

This chain connects TRBV5-1 to TRBJ2-3; unclear D gene. This CDR3 is built from 16 residues. Trimming pared 2 bases from V and 0 bases from J, leaving 13 bases between. Germline CDR1 and CDR2: SGHRS and YFSETQ. CDR3 protein: CASSLPPAASTDTQYF. The CDR3 DNA follows: TGCGCCAGCAGCTTACCACCGGCAGCGAGCACAGATACGCAGTATTTT. Looking up the rest from reference TRBV5-1 and TRBJ2-3 gives the full variable domain: KAGVTQTPRYLIKTRGQQVTLSCSPISGHRSVSWYQQTPGQGLQFLFEYFSETQRNKGNFPGRFSGRQFSNSRSEMNVSTLELGDSALYLCASSLPPAASTDTQYFGPGTRLTVL.

The count of this clone is one. J is TRBJ1-2 and V is TRBV7-9, with D possibly being TRBD1 (6 bases). Trimming cost V 5 bases and J 3 bases, with 22 bases left between them. The CDR3 runs to 17 residues. Germline lookup yields CDR1 SEHNR and CDR2 FQNEAQ (reference sequence). CDR3 region: CASSGGGAVGPHYGYTF. In DNA, the CDR3 is TGTGCCAGCAGCGGCGGGGGCGCGGTGGGACCTCACTATGGCTACACCTTC.

This chain connects TRBV19 to TRBJ1-1; D is unclear. This CDR3 has 12 residues. Trimming shortened V by 6 bases and J by 6 bases, and 11 bases separated the two germline ends. Germline V gene sequence: CDR1 LNHDA, CDR2 SQIVND (reference sequence). The CDR3 is CASRESGAEAFF. DNA of the CDR3: TGTGCCAGTAGAGAGTCTGGAGCTGAAGCTTTCTTT.

This clone came up a few times. J is TRBJ1-2 and V is TRBV5-4, with a tentative D call TRBD1 (6 bases). V gave up 3 bases and J gave up 5 bases, with 11 bases separating them. The CDR3 is made up of 13 amino acids. Germline CDR1 is SGHNT and CDR2 is YYREEE (reference sequence). CDR3 sequence reads: CASSSGQRYGYTF. The CDR3 bases are TGTGCCAGCAGCTCTGGACAGCGTTATGGCTACACCTTC. The whole variable domain, filled in from reference TRBV5-4 and TRBJ1-2, reads ETGVTQSPTHLIKTRGQQVTLRCSSQSGHNTVSWYQQALGQGPQFIFQYYREEENGRGNFPPRFSGLQFPNYSSELNVNALELDDSALYLCASSSGQRYGYTFGSGTRLTVV.

This clone appeared many times. This CDR3 is CASSGSWRQPQHF. The CDR3 DNA sequence: TGTGCCAGCAGCGGATCGTGGAGACAGCCCCAGCATTTT. V gene TRBV7-2 combines with J gene TRBJ1-5, with D uncertain. The V gene's germline CDR1 is SGHTA and CDR2 FQGNSA. V was cut by 5 bases and J by 7 bases, with 12 bases left in between. The CDR3 consists of 13 residues. Together with reference TRBV7-2 and TRBJ1-5, the CDR3 gives the full variable domain: GAGVSQSPSNKVTEKGKDVELRCDPISGHTALYWYRQSLGQGLEFLIYFQGNSAPDKSGLPSDRFSAERTGGSVSTLTIQRTQQEDSAVYLCASSGSWRQPQHFGDGTRLSIL.

This chain uses TRBV4-1 with TRBJ1-5; the D is unclear. Trimming removed 1 base at V and 7 bases at J, with 11 bases between. In germline, CDR1 is MGHRA, CDR2 YSYEKL. CDR3 length: 14 residues. DNA for the CDR3: TGCGCCAGCAGCCAAGTCGGAGTTCTACAGCCCCAGCATTTT. Protein product: CASSQVGVLQPQHF.

The count of this clone is one. The chain joins TRBV7-9 to TRBJ2-3; a possible D gene is TRBD2 (5 bases). CDR1 and CDR2 (germline): SEHNR, FQNEAQ (reference sequence). The CDR3 is made up of 14 amino acids. With 8 bases removed from V and 2 bases from J, the gap between germline ends came to 14 bases. The CDR3 bases are TGTGCCAGCTCTCCGTCGGGGTACACAGATACGCAGTATTTT. Translation gives CASSPSGYTDTQYF.

The chain uses TRBV5-5 and TRBJ2-7, with 8 bases that match TRBD2. CDR3 length equals 15 residues. Unmatched junction bases numbered 6, after V lost 4 bases and J lost 0 bases. Germline CDR1 is SGHKS and CDR2 is YYEKEE (reference sequence). The CDR3 DNA is TGTGCCAGCAGCACAATTAGCGGGAACTCCTACGAGCAGTACTTC. It yields the protein CASSTISGNSYEQYF.